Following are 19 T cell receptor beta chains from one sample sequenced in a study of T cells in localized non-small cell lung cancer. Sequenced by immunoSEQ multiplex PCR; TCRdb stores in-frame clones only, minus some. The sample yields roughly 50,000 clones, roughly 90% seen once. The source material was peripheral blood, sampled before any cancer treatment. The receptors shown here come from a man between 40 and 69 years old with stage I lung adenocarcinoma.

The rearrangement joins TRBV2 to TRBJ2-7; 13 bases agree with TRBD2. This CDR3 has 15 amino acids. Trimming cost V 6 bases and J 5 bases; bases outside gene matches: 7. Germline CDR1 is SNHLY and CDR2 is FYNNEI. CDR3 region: CASSWTSGSFDEQYF. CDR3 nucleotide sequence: TGTGCCAGCAGCTGGACTAGCGGGAGTTTCGACGAGCAGTACTTC.

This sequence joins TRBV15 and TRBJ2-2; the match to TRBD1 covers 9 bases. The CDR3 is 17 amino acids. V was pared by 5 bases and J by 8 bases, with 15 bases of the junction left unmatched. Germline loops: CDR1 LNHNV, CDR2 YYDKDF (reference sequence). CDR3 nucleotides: TGTGCCACCAGCGAGTTGGTCTCGGACAGGGGAAATGGGGAGCTGTTTTTT. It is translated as CATSELVSDRGNGELFF.

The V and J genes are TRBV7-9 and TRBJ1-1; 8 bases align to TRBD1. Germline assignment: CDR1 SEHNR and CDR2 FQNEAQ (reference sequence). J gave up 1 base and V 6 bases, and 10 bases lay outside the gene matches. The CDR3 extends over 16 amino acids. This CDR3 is CASRRPGQETNTEAFF. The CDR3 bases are TGTGCCAGCAGGCGTCCGGGACAGGAGACGAACACTGAAGCTTTCTTT.

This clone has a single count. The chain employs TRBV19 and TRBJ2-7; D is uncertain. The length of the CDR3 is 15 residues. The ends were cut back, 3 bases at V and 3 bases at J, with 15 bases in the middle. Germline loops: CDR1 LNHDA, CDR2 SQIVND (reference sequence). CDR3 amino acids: CASSIGPGPYYEQYF. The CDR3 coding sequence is TGTGCCAGTAGTATCGGGCCCGGTCCTTACTACGAGCAGTACTTC.

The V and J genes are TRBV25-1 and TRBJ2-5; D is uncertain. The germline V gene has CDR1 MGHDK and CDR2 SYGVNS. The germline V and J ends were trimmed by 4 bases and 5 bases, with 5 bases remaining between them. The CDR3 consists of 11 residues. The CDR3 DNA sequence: TGTGCCAGCAGTGGGGGTGAGACCCAGTACTTC. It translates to CASSGGETQYF.

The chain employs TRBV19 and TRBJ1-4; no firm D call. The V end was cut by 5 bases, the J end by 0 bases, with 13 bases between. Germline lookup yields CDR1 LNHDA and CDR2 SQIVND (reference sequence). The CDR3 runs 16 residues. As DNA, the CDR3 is TGTGCCAGTAGTTCGAAAAAAGTTGCAACTAATGAAAAACTGTTTTTT. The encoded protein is CASSSKKVATNEKLFF.

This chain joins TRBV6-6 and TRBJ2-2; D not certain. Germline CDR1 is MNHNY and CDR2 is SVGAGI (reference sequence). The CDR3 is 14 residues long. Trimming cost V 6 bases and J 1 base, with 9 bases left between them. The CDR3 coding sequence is TGTGCCAGCAGCCCCTTGGGGAACACCGGGGAGCTGTTTTTT. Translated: CASSPLGNTGELFF.

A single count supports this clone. The CDR3 nucleotides read TGTGCCAGCAGCTTAAGTACGGGACAGGGATCCGGGAAGTACTTC. It translates to CASSLSTGQGSGKYF. The chain carries TRBV7-8 and TRBJ2-7; TRBD1 matches 9 bases. The junction had 13 bases not matched to a gene; V was cut back by 2 bases and J by 11 bases. The CDR3 sequence is 15 residues long. CDR1 and CDR2 from the germline V gene are SGHVS and FQNEAQ.

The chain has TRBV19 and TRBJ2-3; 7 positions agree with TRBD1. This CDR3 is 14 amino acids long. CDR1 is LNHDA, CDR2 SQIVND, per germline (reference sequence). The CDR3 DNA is TGTTCATCCAAACAGGGGATGGGCACAGATACGCAGTATTTT. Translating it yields CSSKQGMGTDTQYF. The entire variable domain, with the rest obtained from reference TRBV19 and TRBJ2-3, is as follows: DGGITQSPKYLFRKEGQNVTLSCEQNLNHDAMYWYRQDPGQGLRLIYYSQIVNDFQKGDIAEGYSVSREKKESFPLTVTSAQKNPTAFYLCSSKQGMGTDTQYFGPGTRLTVL.

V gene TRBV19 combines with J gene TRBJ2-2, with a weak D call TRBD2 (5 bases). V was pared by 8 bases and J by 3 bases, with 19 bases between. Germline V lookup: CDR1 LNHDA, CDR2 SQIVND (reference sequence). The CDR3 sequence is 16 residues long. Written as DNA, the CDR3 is TGTGCCAGTTCCTCGCTCGTAGCGTCGGACACCGGGGAGCTGTTTTTT. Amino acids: CASSSLVASDTGELFF. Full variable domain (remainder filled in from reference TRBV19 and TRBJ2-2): DGGITQSPKYLFRKEGQNVTLSCEQNLNHDAMYWYRQDPGQGLRLIYYSQIVNDFQKGDIAEGYSVSREKKESFPLTVTSAQKNPTAFYLCASSSLVASDTGELFFGEGSRLTVL.

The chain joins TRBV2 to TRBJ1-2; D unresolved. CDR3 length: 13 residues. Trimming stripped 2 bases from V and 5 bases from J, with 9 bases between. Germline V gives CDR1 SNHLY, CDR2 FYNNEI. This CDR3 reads CASSESTSYGYTF. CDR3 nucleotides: TGTGCCAGCAGTGAAAGCACTTCTTATGGCTACACCTTC.

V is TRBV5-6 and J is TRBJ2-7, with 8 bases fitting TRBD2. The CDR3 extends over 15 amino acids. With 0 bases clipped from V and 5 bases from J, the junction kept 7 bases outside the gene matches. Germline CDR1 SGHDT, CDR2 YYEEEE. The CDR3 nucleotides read TGTGCCAGCAGCTTGGCACCCGGGGGGGCCCACGAGCAGTACTTC. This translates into CASSLAPGGAHEQYF.

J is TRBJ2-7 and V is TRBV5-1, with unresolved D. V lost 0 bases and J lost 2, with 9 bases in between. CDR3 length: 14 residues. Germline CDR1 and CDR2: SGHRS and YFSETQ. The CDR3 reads CASSLAGPAYEQYF. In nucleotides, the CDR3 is TGCGCCAGCAGCTTGGCGGGCCCAGCCTACGAGCAGTACTTC.

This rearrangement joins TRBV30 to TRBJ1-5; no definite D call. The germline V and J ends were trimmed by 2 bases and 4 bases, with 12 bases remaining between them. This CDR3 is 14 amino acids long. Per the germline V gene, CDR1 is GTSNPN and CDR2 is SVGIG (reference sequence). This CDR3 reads CAWSPASLNQPQHF. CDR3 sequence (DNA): TGTGCCTGGAGTCCGGCTTCCCTAAATCAGCCCCAGCATTTT.

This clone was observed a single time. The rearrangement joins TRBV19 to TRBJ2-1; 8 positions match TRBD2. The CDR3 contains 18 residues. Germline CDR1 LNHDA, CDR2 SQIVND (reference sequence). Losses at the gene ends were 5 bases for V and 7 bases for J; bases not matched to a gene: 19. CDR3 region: CASSFSGTHQDRRNEQFF. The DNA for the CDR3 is TGTGCCAGTAGTTTTAGCGGGACCCACCAGGACCGAAGAAATGAGCAGTTCTTC. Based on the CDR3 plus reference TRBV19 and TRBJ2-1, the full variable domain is DGGITQSPKYLFRKEGQNVTLSCEQNLNHDAMYWYRQDPGQGLRLIYYSQIVNDFQKGDIAEGYSVSREKKESFPLTVTSAQKNPTAFYLCASSFSGTHQDRRNEQFFGPGTRLTVL.

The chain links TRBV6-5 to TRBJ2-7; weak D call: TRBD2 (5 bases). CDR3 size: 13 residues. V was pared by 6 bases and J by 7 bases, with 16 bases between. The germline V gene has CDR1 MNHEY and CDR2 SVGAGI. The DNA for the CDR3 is TGTGCCAGCAGCAACGAGGGTTCTCGTGAGCAGTACTTC. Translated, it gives CASSNEGSREQYF.

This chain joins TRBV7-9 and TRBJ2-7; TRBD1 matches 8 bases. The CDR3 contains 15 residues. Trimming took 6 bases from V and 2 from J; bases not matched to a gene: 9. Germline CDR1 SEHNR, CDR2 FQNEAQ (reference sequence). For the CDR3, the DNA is TGTGCCAGCAGTCAAGAAGGACAGGGCCCCTACGAGCAGTACTTC. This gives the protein CASSQEGQGPYEQYF.

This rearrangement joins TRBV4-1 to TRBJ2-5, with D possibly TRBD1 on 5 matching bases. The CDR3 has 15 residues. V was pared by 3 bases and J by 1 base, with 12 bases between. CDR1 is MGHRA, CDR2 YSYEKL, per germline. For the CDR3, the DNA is TGCGCCAGCAGCCAGAAACCTCAGGGCCAAGAGACCCAGTACTTC. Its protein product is CASSQKPQGQETQYF.

Here the CDR3 reads CASSQGKDTQYF. CDR3 bases: TGTGCCAGCTCACAGGGAAAAGATACGCAGTATTTT. The chain couples TRBV18 to TRBJ2-3; D uncertain. The ends were cut back, 4 bases at V and 5 bases at J, with 7 bases in the middle. The CDR3 loop spans 12 amino acids. Germline V gives CDR1 KGHSH, CDR2 LQKENI.